The 6 T cell receptor beta chains below were found in one sample sequenced in a study of blood T cell repertoires in COVID-19. Assay used: immunoSEQ multiplex PCR; TCRdb lists only in-frame clones, some missing. Of 29,000 or so clones in the sample, around nine tenths were seen once. Input material: peripheral blood. Receptors originate from a human donor in a cohort sampled during active COVID-19. The donor label of this sample is uncertain.

The V gene is TRBV7-8, the J gene TRBJ1-3; possibly TRBD1 for D (6 bases). Per germline, CDR1 SGHVS and CDR2 FQNEAQ. V was clipped by 1 base and J by 4 bases, with 8 bases between them. This CDR3 region has 14 residues. This CDR3 reads CASSLVRGGNTIYF. The CDR3 DNA follows: TGTGCCAGCAGCTTAGTAAGGGGGGGAAACACCATATATTTT.

This clone turned up a few times. The chain employs TRBV6-5 and TRBJ2-1, with D perhaps TRBD2 (5 bases). The V gene's germline CDR1 is MNHEY and CDR2 SVGAGI. Trimming removed 6 bases at V and 4 bases at J, with 16 bases between. The CDR3 has 15 amino acids. CDR3 loop: CASRSAWTRYNEQFF. The CDR3 coding sequence is TGTGCCAGCAGGTCGGCGTGGACTCGATACAATGAGCAGTTCTTC.

The chain combines TRBV27 with TRBJ2-1; tentatively, D is TRBD1 (6 bases). CDR3 length equals 14 residues. V lost 8 bases and J 1 base, leaving 12 bases between the germline ends. Germline V gene lookup returns CDR1 MNHEY and CDR2 SMNVEV (reference sequence). The chain's CDR3 is CASHVGGSYNEQFF. For the CDR3, the DNA is TGTGCCAGCCACGTAGGGGGTTCCTACAATGAGCAGTTCTTC.

The chain links TRBV15 to TRBJ2-7; the match to TRBD2 covers 9 bases. The J segment lost 4 bases and the V segment lost 1 base, leaving 5 bases of the junction unmatched. Per the germline V gene, CDR1 is LNHNV and CDR2 is YYDKDF (reference sequence). This CDR3 is built from 15 residues. The CDR3 DNA follows: TGTGCCACCAGCAGAGGGCCTAGCGGGATTTACGAGCAGTACTTC. Protein sequence: CATSRGPSGIYEQYF.

The chain carries TRBV30 and TRBJ2-7; the match to TRBD2 covers 7 bases. After removal of 8 bases from V and 3 bases from J, the junction contained 7 bases not matched to a gene. Germline V gives CDR1 GTSNPN, CDR2 SVGIG (reference sequence). The CDR3 is 12 residues long. Here the CDR3 DNA reads TGTGCCGGCTCGGGACTAAACTACGAGCAGTACTTC. Its translation is CAGSGLNYEQYF.

The rearrangement joins TRBV19 to TRBJ1-5; weak D call: TRBD1 (6 bases). Deletions cut 3 bases from V and 3 bases from J, with 12 bases between. The V gene's germline CDR1 is LNHDA and CDR2 SQIVND (reference sequence). The CDR3 has 15 residues. For the CDR3, the DNA is TGTGCCAGTAGTATGAGGACAGAACCCAATCAGCCCCAGCATTTT. Translated: CASSMRTEPNQPQHF.